This TCR beta chain was obtained from a study of shared clonotypes between healthy human individuals. Germline CDR1 and CDR2: SGHAT and FQNNGV. Trimming cost V 2 bases and J 4 bases; bases outside gene matches: 9. The length of the CDR3 is 16 residues. Measured with immunoSEQ multiplex PCR; TCRdb has only the in-frame clones, and not every one. The sample yields fewer than 500,000 clones, roughly 85% seen once. There are a few counts of this clone. The source material was PBMCs. V and J are TRBV11-2 and TRBJ1-1; TRBD1 matches 8 bases. This receptor was taken from a woman aged 40 to 55 in good health. Some clones in this sample may be carry-over from other donors' samples. The DNA of the CDR3 is TGTGCCAGCAGCTTACAGGGGGCTGCCTTCGGCACTGAAGCTTTCTTT. Translating it yields CASSLQGAAFGTEAFF. Together with reference TRBV11-2 and TRBJ1-1, the CDR3 gives the full variable domain: EAGVAQSPRYKIIEKRQSVAFWCNPISGHATLYWYQQILGQGPKLLIQFQNNGVVDDSQLPKDRFSAERLKGVDSTLKIQPAKLEDSAVYLCASSLQGAAFGTEAFFGQGTRLTVV.